This T cell receptor (beta chain) was identified during a study of identical twins. Comments on this clonotype: Its matching antigen is unknown.

Study-wide findings and caveats: Twins shared out-of-frame alpha sequences with excess low generation probability. Reduced insertions were recorded for abundant cord blood beta clonotypes, with no such pattern in memory repertoires.

Unique molecular identifiers were present on cDNA, and template switching added a universal primer site. From the 5' RACE reads, TCRdb called clonotypes with MiXCR, one entry per CDR3 protein. The repertoire holds hundreds of thousands of distinct CDR3 sequences, with about 20% as singletons. V gave up 3 bases and J gave up 6 bases; unmatched junction bases: 7. This CDR3 has 14 residues. These data were also filed under a second study, of T cells expressing NK-cell markers. That source notes: Most of the eight sequenced donors were HCMV-seropositive; one was seronegative.

The sample consisted of PBMCs. The chain is built from TRBV12-3 or TRBV12-4 and TRBJ2-7; 8 bases map to TRBD1. This TCR was recovered from a woman between 18 and 30 years old in good health. CDR3 coding DNA: TGTGCCAGCAGTTTGTCCCAGGGGGCGACCGAGCAGTACTTC. Its protein is CASSLSQGATEQYF.